The 7 T cell receptor beta chains presented below share a single source sample, sequenced in a study of OX40 agonist ivuxolimab in advanced cancers. The assay was immunoSEQ multiplex PCR, and TCRdb's table has in-frame clones only and misses some. The repertoire holds about 89,000 clones, with 88% as singletons. Sequences were derived from CD4+ or CD8+ T cells sorted from blood, sampled in a trial of the OX40 agonist ivuxolimab. These TCRs come from an adult with an advanced solid tumor such as melanoma, head and neck, liver or kidney cancer.

This chain links TRBV10-2 with TRBJ1-4; TRBD1 matches at 8 bases. The ends lost 3 bases at V and 8 bases at J; junction bases unmatched: 8. There are 15 residues in the CDR3. The germline CDR1 and CDR2 sequences are WSHSY and SAAADI. Written as DNA, the CDR3 is TGCGCCAGCAGTGAACCGCGACAGGGGACCGAAAAACTGTTTTTT. It translates to CASSEPRQGTEKLFF.

The chain uses TRBV10-3 and TRBJ2-5; D remains ambiguous. Per germline, CDR1 ENHRY and CDR2 SYGVKD. CDR3 length: 12 residues. Trimming removed 10 bases from V and 1 base from J, with 10 bases in between. CDR3: CATRASQETQYF. CDR3 in DNA: TGTGCCACCCGGGCCTCCCAAGAGACCCAGTACTTC.

The rearrangement uses TRBV6-5 and TRBJ1-1, with 8 bases matching TRBD1. The CDR3 length is 14 residues. The J segment lost 10 bases and the V segment lost 7 bases, leaving 14 bases of the junction unmatched. From germline, CDR1 is MNHEY and CDR2 SVGAGI. The CDR3 is CASKESGGTGGAFF. The CDR3 DNA reads as TGTGCCAGCAAAGAGAGTGGGGGTACAGGGGGAGCTTTCTTT.

The chain carries TRBV6-1 and TRBJ2-5; 14 bases fit TRBD2. With 8 bases clipped from V and 5 bases from J, the junction kept 7 bases outside the gene matches. CDR1 and CDR2 (germline): MNHNS, SASEGT. CDR3 length: 15 residues. CDR3 in DNA: TGTGCCAGCGCCCGACTAGCGGGGGGGACGGAGACCCAGTACTTC. Translating it yields CASARLAGGTETQYF.

This clone was found a few times. The V gene is TRBV28, the J gene TRBJ1-1; D might be TRBD1 (5 bases). The CDR3 extends over 12 amino acids. In germline, CDR1 is MDHEN, CDR2 SYDVKM. The V end was cut by 2 bases, the J end by 5 bases, with 6 bases between. CDR3 region: CASSLRGTEAFF. The DNA of the CDR3 is TGTGCCAGCAGTTTAAGGGGAACTGAAGCTTTCTTT. The full variable domain, completed using reference TRBV28 and TRBJ1-1, is DVKVTQSSRYLVKRTGEKVFLECVQDMDHENMFWYRQDPGLGLRLIYFSYDVKMKEKGDIPEGYSVSREKKERFSLILESASTNQTSMYLCASSLRGTEAFFGQGTRLTVV.

The CDR3 here is CASSLGGGSEKLFF. The CDR3 coding sequence is TGCGCCAGCAGCTTAGGAGGGGGCAGCGAAAAACTGTTTTTT. The gene calls are TRBV5-1 and TRBJ1-4; 7 bases are shared with TRBD1. V shed 2 bases and J 8 bases; nucleotides not matched to a gene: 6. Germline V gene lookup returns CDR1 SGHRS and CDR2 YFSETQ. The CDR3 consists of 14 residues.

V is TRBV19 and J is TRBJ1-3; no clear D. The V gene lost 0 bases and the J gene lost 0 bases, with 15 bases spanning the gap. CDR1 is LNHDA, CDR2 SQIVND, per germline (reference sequence). CDR3 length: 18 residues. CDR3 in DNA: TGTGCCAGTAGTATAGATCCCCTCCGGGCCCGCTCTGGAAACACCATATATTTT. This codes for CASSIDPLRARSGNTIYF.